Listed below are T cell receptor beta chains from one sample, sequenced in a study of blood T cell repertoires in COVID-19. Libraries were prepared by immunoSEQ multiplex PCR; TCRdb keeps only in-frame clonotypes and omits some of them. This sample has roughly 100,000 clones, with just over 90% found just once. Source material: peripheral blood. The source is a man between 45 and 60 years old with acute or convalescent COVID-19. The CDR3 runs from the conserved cysteine through the conserved F or W. The order of the fields is J gene, V gene, CDR3 protein.

TRBJ1-3 TRBV19 CATSFRWIQGSGNTIYF
TRBJ1-4 TRBV5-1 CASSSGQGNEKLFF
TRBJ1-3 TRBV6-5 CASRATGLSGNTIYF
TRBJ2-1 TRBV29-1 CSVGRGAGEQFF
TRBJ1-2 TRBV11-2 CASSLDRANYGYTF
TRBJ2-1 TRBV20-1 CSASRAGVSYNEQFF
TRBJ2-5 TRBV11-2 CASSPSADQETQYF
TRBJ2-2 TRBV19 CASSTGQDLGTGELFF
TRBJ1-6 TRBV6-2/TRBV6-3 CASSYPGQGTSPLHF
TRBJ1-4 TRBV24-1 CATSDPTQPGKLFF
TRBJ1-6 TRBV3-1/TRBV3-2 CASSHGDRPYNSPLHF
TRBJ1-2 TRBV7-9 CASSSPSKGADYGYTF
TRBJ2-5 TRBV21-1 CASKKGIPRSKETQYF
TRBJ1-2 TRBV30 CAWIKGGVNYGYTF
TRBJ1-6 TRBV25-1 CASKRTVPLGSPLHF
TRBJ2-1 TRBV11-2 CASSQTRVEQFF
TRBJ1-4 TRBV2 CASSLGLRLGNWEKLFF
TRBJ2-7 TRBV5-6 CASSLSGQGGHEQYF
TRBJ2-1 TRBV19 CASSVRASGSSYNEQFF
TRBJ1-1 TRBV6-5 CASSPMTGGTEAFF
TRBJ2-7 TRBV3-1/TRBV3-2 CASSQGVGTSSYEQYF
TRBJ1-5 TRBV4-3 CASSQDGGGAGPQHF
TRBJ2-5 TRBV10-1 CASSVASWVNAADRVGETQYF
TRBJ2-1 TRBV27 CASRPRSSGKHYNEQFF
TRBJ2-1 TRBV24-1 CATSDGPGHSTIEQFF
TRBJ2-5 TRBV7-9 CASREAGAGETQYF
TRBJ2-1 TRBV18 CASSPRTGLENEQFF
TRBJ2-7 TRBV5-5 CASSLDPGGAYEQYF
TRBJ2-7 TRBV3-1/TRBV3-2 CASSQDRTALISYEQYF
TRBJ2-7 TRBV9 CASSVGAGGPYEQYF
TRBJ1-5 TRBV18 CASSPTGENQPQHF